The 26 T cell receptor beta chains given below trace back to one sample, sequenced in a study of PD-1 blockade in mismatch repair-deficient tumors. The time point was: archival surgical resection tumor tissue. TCRdb's copy holds only in-frame clones and misses some; the assay was immunoSEQ multiplex PCR. The sample contains 3,500 to 4,000 clones, about 78% of which appear only once. The specimen was primary tumor tissue, collected from a patient treated with pembrolizumab. These receptors were obtained from an adult with mismatch repair-deficient cancer.

This chain connects TRBV6-5 to TRBJ1-5; TRBD1 is a possible D gene (5 bases). From germline, CDR1 is MNHEY and CDR2 SVGAGI. V was trimmed by 0 bases and J by 2 bases, leaving 8 bases between them. There are 15 residues in the CDR3. DNA of the CDR3: TGTGCCAGCAGTTACTCAGTAGGGGGCAATCAGCCCCAGCATTTT. It encodes CASSYSVGGNQPQHF.

A remark on this clone: Just one base apart from a much larger clone, this may be a read error. Other nucleotide sequences from this sample produce the same CDR3. This rearrangement joins TRBV5-1 to TRBJ1-1; maybe TRBD1 (5 bases). V was clipped by 5 bases and J by 5 bases, with 16 bases between them. The CDR3 has 14 amino acids. CDR1 and CDR2 from the germline V gene are SGHRS and YFSETQ. The CDR3 reads CASRVEGANTEAFF. The CDR3 DNA reads TGCGCCAGCAGGGTAGAAGGGGCGAATACTGAAGCTTTCTTT.

This chain connects TRBV11-2 to TRBJ2-1, with D perhaps TRBD1 (5 bases). The V end was cut by 0 bases, the J end by 7 bases, with 10 bases between. CDR1 SGHAT and CDR2 FQNNGV come from the germline V gene. The CDR3 consists of 14 residues. CDR3 nucleotide sequence: TGTGCCAGCAGCTTAGATCCGACAGCTAATGAGCAGTTCTTC. Its translation: CASSLDPTANEQFF.

The V and J genes are TRBV29-1 and TRBJ1-3, with D maybe TRBD1 (5 bases). CDR1 SQVTM and CDR2 ANQGSEA come from the germline V gene. Trimming removed 3 bases from V and 2 bases from J, with 8 bases in between. The CDR3 consists of 13 residues. This CDR3 is CSVDREAGNTIYF. CDR3 bases: TGCAGCGTTGACAGGGAGGCTGGAAACACCATATATTTT.

The chain has TRBV18 and TRBJ1-5, with D perhaps matching TRBD1 (6 bases). Between the trimmed V and J ends, which lost 6 bases and 3 bases, there was a span of 15 bases. This CDR3 has 15 residues. The V gene's germline CDR1 is KGHSH and CDR2 LQKENI. The CDR3 DNA is TGTGCCAGCTCCCGCACCGGACAGCCCAATCAGCCCCAGCATTTT. Its translation: CASSRTGQPNQPQHF.

V is TRBV27 and J is TRBJ2-5, with 10 bases fitting TRBD2. The CDR3 runs to 16 residues. Per germline, CDR1 MNHEY and CDR2 SMNVEV (reference sequence). Losses at the gene ends were 5 bases for V and 2 bases for J; bases not matched to a gene: 8. This chain's CDR3 is CASSPLLAGAQETQYF. In nucleotides, the CDR3 is TGTGCCAGCAGTCCCCTGCTAGCGGGAGCTCAAGAGACCCAGTACTTC.

The gene calls are TRBV10-1 and TRBJ2-6; 11 nucleotides line up with TRBD1. The CDR3 length is 21 residues. CDR1 and CDR2 from the germline V gene are WNHNN and SYGVQD (reference sequence). V shed 3 bases and J 0 bases; nucleotides not matched to a gene: 13. The chain's CDR3 is CASSDNRDRGVKCSGANVLTF. Here the CDR3 DNA reads TGCGCCAGCAGTGACAACCGGGACAGGGGGGTTAAGTGCTCTGGGGCCAACGTCCTGACTTTC.

The chain carries TRBV7-6 and TRBJ1-4; a weak D match, TRBD1 (6 bases). This CDR3 is built from 15 residues. V lost 0 bases and J 3 bases, leaving 8 bases between the germline ends. Germline assignment: CDR1 SGHVS and CDR2 FNYEAQ. The CDR3 DNA follows: TGTGCCAGCAGCTTAGCGACAGGTCCTAATGAAAAACTGTTTTTT. This codes for CASSLATGPNEKLFF.

Only a few counts were recorded for this clone. V usage is TRBV6-5 and J usage is TRBJ2-4, with a weak D call TRBD2 (6 bases). This CDR3 region has 14 residues. Per the germline V gene, CDR1 is MNHEY and CDR2 is SVGAGI. The V gene lost 8 bases and the J gene lost 0 bases, with 11 bases spanning the gap. The CDR3 is CASRRDKAKNIQYF. In nucleotides, the CDR3 is TGTGCCAGCCGGCGGGATAAAGCCAAAAACATTCAGTACTTC.

V usage is TRBV6-1 and J usage is TRBJ2-7; tentative D call: TRBD1 (6 bases). The V gene's germline CDR1 is MNHNS and CDR2 SASEGT. V was shortened by 7 bases and J by 1 base, with 17 bases between the two germline ends. The CDR3 has 15 residues. The CDR3 sequence is CASTIGQYGSYEQYF. The DNA of the CDR3 is TGTGCCAGCACCATAGGACAGTATGGTTCCTACGAGCAGTACTTC.

This sequence joins TRBV9 and TRBJ2-1; D uncertain. Germline assignment: CDR1 SGDLS and CDR2 YYNGEE. Trimming removed 0 bases from V and 8 bases from J, with 12 bases in between. The CDR3 extends over 14 amino acids. For the CDR3, the DNA is TGTGCCAGCAGCGTAGGATTAGCTTATGATGAGCAGTTCTTC. Translation: CASSVGLAYDEQFF. Variable domain in full (rest from reference TRBV9 and TRBJ2-1): DSGVTQTPKHLITATGQRVTLRCSPRSGDLSVYWYQQSLDQGLQFLIQYYNGEERAKGNILERFSAQQFPDLHSELNLSSLELGDSALYFCASSVGLAYDEQFFGPGTRLTVL.

This clone was seen more than once but under ten times. This chain uses TRBV28 with TRBJ2-7, with a possible D match to TRBD2 (6 bases). The CDR3 totals 15 residues. The V end was cut by 1 base, the J end by 10 bases, with 20 bases between. CDR1 and CDR2 from the germline V gene are MDHEN and SYDVKM. This CDR3 is CASSLLARGTAGQYF. CDR3 DNA sequence: TGTGCCAGCAGTTTATTGGCACGTGGGACGGCGGGACAGTACTTC.

The chain combines TRBV30 with TRBJ2-2; TRBD1 agrees at 7 bases. This CDR3 is 16 amino acids long. The germline V gene has CDR1 GTSNPN and CDR2 SVGIG (reference sequence). The V and J ends lost 3 bases and 2 bases, in that order; junction bases with no gene match: 9. The CDR3 region is CAWRAAGTVNTGELFF. As DNA, the CDR3 is TGTGCCTGGAGGGCGGCCGGGACAGTTAACACCGGGGAGCTGTTTTTT.

V is TRBV6-1 and J is TRBJ2-7; 8 bases fit TRBD2. The ends lost 4 bases at V and 5 bases at J; junction bases unmatched: 4. Germline CDR1 and CDR2: MNHNS and SASEGT. This CDR3 region has 13 residues. This CDR3 reads CASSAKREHEQYF. In DNA form, the CDR3 reads TGTGCCAGCAGTGCCAAGCGGGAGCACGAGCAGTACTTC.

The chain is built from TRBV30 and TRBJ2-7; 8 bases fit TRBD2. This CDR3 has 15 amino acids. Germline V gene lookup returns CDR1 GTSNPN and CDR2 SVGIG (reference sequence). V dropped 4 bases and J dropped 1; count of bases not matched to a gene: 9. The CDR3 nucleotides are TGTGCCTGGAATAACGCCCGGGGGGGTTCCTACGAGCAGTACTTC. Its translation: CAWNNARGGSYEQYF.

The gene calls are TRBV19 and TRBJ1-1; D unresolved. Germline V gene sequence: CDR1 LNHDA, CDR2 SQIVND (reference sequence). The V gene lost 2 bases and the J gene lost 1 base, with 8 bases spanning the gap. The CDR3 has 14 amino acids. The CDR3: CASSIWGENTEAFF. The DNA of the CDR3 is TGTGCCAGTAGTATATGGGGAGAGAACACTGAAGCTTTCTTT.

V usage is TRBV10-3 and J usage is TRBJ1-1, with 12 bases fitting TRBD1. Germline V lookup: CDR1 ENHRY, CDR2 SYGVKD. The CDR3 has 17 amino acids. The V segment lost 6 bases and the J segment 2 bases; nucleotides outside the gene matches: 10. This CDR3 reads CAIRRGPGQGANTEAFF. Here the CDR3 DNA reads TGTGCCATCAGGAGAGGACCGGGACAGGGGGCTAACACTGAAGCTTTCTTT.

The chain recombines TRBV18 with TRBJ2-1; tentative D call: TRBD2 (5 bases). V was cut by 2 bases and J by 9 bases, with 14 bases left in between. The length of the CDR3 is 14 residues. In germline, CDR1 is KGHSH, CDR2 LQKENI. The chain's CDR3 is CASSPYRIEGEQFF. The CDR3, as DNA: TGTGCCAGCTCACCATATAGGATCGAGGGTGAGCAGTTCTTC.

The rearrangement joins TRBV28 to TRBJ2-3; 7 bases agree with TRBD1. CDR1 and CDR2 from the germline V gene are MDHEN and SYDVKM. The ends lost 3 bases at V and 5 bases at J; junction bases unmatched: 17. The CDR3 has 18 residues. The CDR3 coding sequence is TGTGCCAGCAGTTTTCGGTGGTTTAGCGCCGCAGGGGGAGATACGCAGTATTTT. This translates into CASSFRWFSAAGGDTQYF. Full variable domain (outside the CDR3, taken from reference TRBV28 and TRBJ2-3): DVKVTQSSRYLVKRTGEKVFLECVQDMDHENMFWYRQDPGLGLRLIYFSYDVKMKEKGDIPEGYSVSREKKERFSLILESASTNQTSMYLCASSFRWFSAAGGDTQYFGPGTRLTVL.

The chain employs TRBV9 and TRBJ1-3; possible D gene TRBD1, 6 bases. The CDR3 totals 17 residues. Germline assignment: CDR1 SGDLS and CDR2 YYNGEE. Trimming left V 0 bases short and J 0 bases short, with 13 bases between. As DNA, the CDR3 is TGTGCCAGCAGCGTAGGGCTGGGGGCGTACTCTGGAAACACCATATATTTT. Translated, it gives CASSVGLGAYSGNTIYF.

The genes are TRBV21-1 and TRBJ1-3; TRBD1, as called in the table, went unchecked against the DNA. TRBV21-1 is a documented pseudogene. This CDR3 is 18 amino acids long. The CDR3 DNA follows: TGTGCCAGCAGCAAAGCGATTGGGGGACAGGACTCTGGAAACACCATATATTTT. It translates to CASSKAIGGQDSGNTIYF.

The chain carries TRBV9 and TRBJ2-1, with 8 bases aligning to TRBD2. J was trimmed by 4 bases and V by 2 bases; bases with no gene match: 5. The germline gives CDR1 SGDLS, CDR2 YYNGEE. The CDR3 extends over 15 amino acids. This CDR3 is CASSVTSGPYNEQFF. The CDR3, as DNA: TGTGCCAGCAGCGTCACTAGCGGTCCTTACAATGAGCAGTTCTTC.

This clone was counted only a few times. The CDR3 DNA is TGCAGCGTTGACGACAGGCCCTCCTCTGGGGCCAACGTCCTGACTTTC. The encoded protein is CSVDDRPSSGANVLTF. The V call is TRBV29-1, the J call TRBJ2-6; D perhaps matches TRBD1 (6 bases). The CDR3 spans 16 residues. Trimming shortened V by 3 bases and J by 0 bases, and 12 bases separated the two germline ends. The germline V gene has CDR1 SQVTM and CDR2 ANQGSEA. The full variable domain, completed using reference TRBV29-1 and TRBJ2-6, is SAVISQKPSRDICQRGTSLTIQCQVDSQVTMMFWYRQQPGQSLTLIATANQGSEATYESGFVIDKFPISRPNLTFSTLTVSNMSPEDSSIYLCSVDDRPSSGANVLTFGAGSRLTVL.

The J gene is TRBJ2-7, the V gene TRBV5-4, with 11 bases fitting TRBD2. The CDR3 has 16 amino acids. Germline V gene data show CDR1 as SGHNT and CDR2 as YYREEE (reference sequence). J gave up 4 bases and V 3 bases, and 9 bases lay outside the gene matches. CDR3 DNA: TGTGCCAGCAGCTATGGACTAGCGGGCGAAGGGTACGAGCAGTACTTC. Protein sequence: CASSYGLAGEGYEQYF. Supplemented by reference TRBV5-4 and TRBJ2-7, the full variable domain reads ETGVTQSPTHLIKTRGQQVTLRCSSQSGHNTVSWYQQALGQGPQFIFQYYREEENGRGNFPPRFSGLQFPNYSSELNVNALELDDSALYLCASSYGLAGEGYEQYFGPGTRLTVT.

Within the sample, this clone is large. This rearrangement joins TRBV6-6 to TRBJ2-7, with TRBD1 identical over 7 bases. Germline values: CDR1 MNHNY, CDR2 SVGAGI (reference sequence). This CDR3 has 13 residues. With V trimmed by 7 bases and J by 5 bases, 8 bases remained unmatched. CDR3 sequence (DNA): TGTGCCAGCAACCGACAGGGAGTCAACGAGCAGTACTTC. This translates into CASNRQGVNEQYF.

The gene calls are TRBV5-8 and TRBJ1-2; 7 bases agree with TRBD1. J was trimmed by 3 bases and V by 6 bases; bases with no gene match: 5. Germline CDR1 is SGHTS and CDR2 is YDEGEE. The CDR3 runs 13 residues. The CDR3 loop is CASNPTGDYGYTF. As DNA, the CDR3 is TGTGCCAGCAACCCAACAGGGGACTATGGCTACACCTTC.